This is a list of T cell receptor beta chains from one sample in a study of siplizumab effects on memory and regulatory T cells. Repertoires were generated with immunoSEQ multiplex PCR, while TCRdb's copy carries only in-frame clones and drops some. The data hold about 120,000 clones, with 93% observed a single time. Source material: non-Treg CD4+ T cells sorted from blood. These receptors were taken from a human donor in good health. CDR3s include the opening cysteine and the closing phenylalanine or tryptophan. A D gene is named only where the DNA matches it firmly. Clone sizes are given selectively: once, few, many, or a class where the clone is expanded.

V gene	clone size	D gene	J gene	CDR3 protein	CDR3 DNA
TRBV29-1	.	TRBD2	TRBJ2-3	CSARGSSGGTDTQYF	TGCAGCGCGAGGGGCTCTAGCGGGGGGACAGATACGCAGTATTTT
TRBV9	once	.	TRBJ2-3	CASSSDWRTDTQYF	TGTGCCAGCAGCTCCGACTGGCGCACAGATACGCAGTATTTT
TRBV5-1	.	.	TRBJ2-5	CASSLVQETQYF	TGCGCCAGCAGCTTGGTCCAAGAGACCCAGTACTTC
TRBV6-1	.	.	TRBJ1-1	CAISLPLPPVLF	TGTGCCATCTCACTTCCATTACCGCCGGTCCTCTTT
TRBV7-3	.	.	TRBJ2-1	CASSMSGLPYNEQFF	TGTGCCAGCAGCATGAGCGGGCTTCCCTACAATGAGCAGTTCTTC
TRBV30	.	.	TRBJ2-2	CAWGQGGGELFF	TGTGCCTGGGGTCAGGGTGGCGGGGAGCTGTTTTTT
TRBV5-6	.	TRBD1	TRBJ2-3	CASSRDRGAQYF	TGTGCCAGCAGCCGGGACAGGGGCGCGCAGTATTTT
TRBV28	.	.	TRBJ2-7	CASSLGQKYEQYF	TGTGCCAGCAGTTTAGGGCAGAAATACGAGCAGTACTTC
TRBV18	.	.	TRBJ1-2	CASSPDQGYTF	TGTGCCAGCTCACCAGATCAGGGCTACACCTTC
TRBV19	.	TRBD1	TRBJ1-5	CASSRGQVGNQPQHF	TGTGCCAGTAGTAGGGGACAGGTTGGCAATCAGCCCCAGCATTTT
TRBV6-6	.	TRBD1	TRBJ2-7	CASSYLDRVYEQYF	TGTGCCAGCAGTTACTTAGACAGGGTCTACGAGCAGTACTTC
TRBV25-1	.	TRBD1	TRBJ1-2	CASRRQGTFYGYTF	TGTGCCAGCCGACGACAGGGGACGTTCTATGGCTACACCTTC
TRBV6-5	.	.	TRBJ1-3	CASSPTAGAGNTIYF	TGTGCCAGCAGCCCAACGGCTGGGGCTGGAAACACCATATATTTT
TRBV12-5	.	TRBD1	TRBJ2-7	CASGLNAGTGTYEQYF	TGTGCTAGTGGTTTGAACGCCGGGACAGGGACCTACGAGCAGTACTTC
TRBV10-1	.	.	TRBJ2-2	CASSRTARDTGELFF	TGCGCCAGCAGTCGGACAGCCCGTGACACCGGGGAGCTGTTTTTT
TRBV29-1	.	.	TRBJ2-7	CSVRLTRTVSYEQYF	TGCAGCGTCCGCCTTACCCGGACGGTCTCCTACGAGCAGTACTTC
TRBV6-1	.	.	TRBJ1-5	CASSVSQGGGNQPQHF	TGTGCCAGCAGTGTGTCTCAGGGTGGTGGCAATCAGCCCCAGCATTTT
TRBV6-6	.	.	TRBJ2-3	CASTNRSVTDTQYF	TGTGCCAGCACCAATAGGTCTGTCACAGATACGCAGTATTTT
TRBV7-7	.	TRBD2	TRBJ2-1	CASSKLAGSYNEQFF	TGTGCCAGCAGCAAACTAGCGGGGAGTTATAATGAGCAGTTCTTC
TRBV10-3	.	TRBD1	TRBJ1-1	CATETGQGGNTEAFF	TGTGCCACAGAAACCGGACAGGGTGGGAACACTGAAGCTTTCTTT
TRBV28	.	.	TRBJ1-3	CASSGGTPRGNTIYF	TGTGCCAGCAGTGGGGGGACTCCACGGGGAAACACCATATATTTT
TRBV6-6	once	.	TRBJ2-5	CASSYVTKETQYF	TGTGCCAGCAGTTACGTAACCAAGGAGACCCAGTACTTC
TRBV28	.	TRBD1	TRBJ2-7	CASRDRAPNHEQYF	TGTGCCAGCAGGGACAGGGCCCCAAACCACGAGCAGTACTTC
TRBV6-5	once	.	TRBJ1-5	CASGWSNQPQHF	TGTGCCAGCGGGTGGAGCAATCAGCCCCAGCATTTT
TRBV7-2	.	.	TRBJ2-5	CASSLAGGGAQYF	TGTGCCAGCAGCTTAGCGGGCGGCGGGGCCCAGTACTTC
TRBV7-2	.	.	TRBJ2-1	CASSLLAALYNEQFF	TGTGCCAGCAGCCTGTTAGCGGCCTTGTACAATGAGCAGTTCTTC
TRBV5-6	.	.	TRBJ1-2	CASSPTGTDYGYTF	TGTGCCAGCAGCCCGACAGGAACCGACTATGGCTACACCTTC
TRBV19	.	TRBD1	TRBJ1-5	CASTFFWDRLYSNQPQHF	TGTGCCAGTACTTTTTTCTGGGACAGACTTTATAGCAATCAGCCCCAGCATTTT
TRBV30	.	TRBD1	TRBJ1-4	CENGTGTAKLFF	TGTGAGAACGGGACAGGGACGGCAAAACTGTTTTTT
TRBV19	.	.	TRBJ1-2	CASTPPQGYYGYTF	TGTGCCAGTACCCCTCCGCAGGGGTACTATGGCTACACCTTC
TRBV7-3	.	.	TRBJ1-2	CASSRTGGEGYTF	TGTGCCAGCAGTCGAACCGGAGGGGAGGGCTACACCTTC
TRBV5-4	.	.	TRBJ1-6	CASSLGGVDNSPLHF	TGTGCCAGCAGCTTGGGGGGGGTCGATAATTCACCCCTCCACTTT
TRBV30	.	TRBD2	TRBJ2-3	CAWSPRAGSDTQYF	TGTGCCTGGAGTCCACGAGCGGGGTCAGATACGCAGTATTTT
TRBV4-1	.	.	TRBJ2-4	CASSQGYSGTGGTQYF	TGCGCCAGCAGCCAAGGATATTCCGGGACTGGGGGAACTCAGTACTTC
TRBV14	.	.	TRBJ1-1	CASSQRTTRFPTEAFF	TGTGCCAGCAGCCAAAGAACTACTCGGTTTCCCACTGAAGCTTTCTTT
TRBV10-1	.	TRBD1	TRBJ2-5	CASSGYYRGKPYF	TGCGCCAGCAGTGGTTACTACAGGGGGAAGCCTTACTTC
TRBV5-4	.	TRBD2	TRBJ2-5	CASSFWTREMETQYF	TGTGCCAGCAGCTTCTGGACTAGGGAGATGGAGACCCAGTACTTC
TRBV28	once	.	TRBJ1-2	CASTGFSGVGAYGYTF	TGTGCCAGCACCGGTTTTTCTGGCGTGGGGGCCTATGGCTACACCTTC
TRBV5-1	.	.	TRBJ2-2	CASSPDVNTGELFF	TGCGCCAGCAGCCCTGACGTTAACACCGGGGAGCTGTTTTTT
TRBV2	.	TRBD2	TRBJ2-3	CASSLGTSRDTQYF	TGTGCCAGCAGTCTAGGGACTAGTCGCGATACGCAGTATTTT
TRBV7-8	.	.	TRBJ1-1	CASSRDILREVAFF	TGTGCCAGCAGCCGTGACATTCTGCGAGAAGTGGCTTTCTTT
TRBV6-5	.	.	TRBJ2-1	CASSYAGSLPSEQFF	TGTGCCAGCAGTTACGCGGGGTCCCTTCCTAGTGAGCAGTTCTTC
TRBV5-1	once	TRBD1	TRBJ2-7	CASSSGQGDYEQYF	TGCGCCAGCAGCTCAGGACAGGGGGACTACGAGCAGTACTTC
TRBV5-4	.	TRBD2	TRBJ2-3	CASGGSGGFTDTQYF	TGTGCCAGCGGAGGGAGCGGGGGGTTCACAGATACGCAGTATTTT
TRBV20-1	once	.	TRBJ1-4	CSARASKLFF	TGCAGTGCTAGAGCCTCAAAACTGTTTTTT